The clone carrying this T cell receptor (beta chain) was detected only a few times. The sample belongs to a study of CD8 T cells in ankylosing spondylitis. Germline loops: CDR1 ENHRY, CDR2 SYGVKD. V dropped 1 base and J dropped 0; count of bases not matched to a gene: 14. This CDR3 region has 20 residues. TCRdb called the 5' RACE reads again in MiXCR, with one record for every CDR3 protein. The sample lists hundreds of thousands of distinct CDR3 sequences, roughly 20% seen once, with 13% in the top ten. The receptor was derived from a male donor with ankylosing spondylitis or in good health (not recorded which). The sequencing sample was made of blood, either unsorted or a sorted T cell fraction (not recorded which). The chain combines TRBV10-3 with TRBJ2-7; 11 bases are shared with TRBD2. The CDR3 bases are TGTGCCATCAGTGAGTTAGAATTCGCGTCTAGCGGGGGGCGCTCCTACGAGCAGTACTTC. Translation: CAISELEFASSGGRSYEQYF.